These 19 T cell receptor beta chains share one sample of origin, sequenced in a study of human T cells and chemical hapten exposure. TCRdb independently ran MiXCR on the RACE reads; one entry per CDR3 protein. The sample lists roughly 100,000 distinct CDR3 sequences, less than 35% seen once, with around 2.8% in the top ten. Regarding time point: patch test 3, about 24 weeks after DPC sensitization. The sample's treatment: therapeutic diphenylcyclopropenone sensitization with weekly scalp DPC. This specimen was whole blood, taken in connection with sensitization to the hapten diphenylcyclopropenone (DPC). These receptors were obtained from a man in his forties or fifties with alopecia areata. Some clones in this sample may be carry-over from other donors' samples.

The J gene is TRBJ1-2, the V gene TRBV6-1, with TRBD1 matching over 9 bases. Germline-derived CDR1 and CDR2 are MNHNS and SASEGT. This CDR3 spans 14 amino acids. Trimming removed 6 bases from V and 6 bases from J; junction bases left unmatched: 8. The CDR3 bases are TGTGCCAGCAGGAAACAGGGGGCTGAGGATGGCTACACCTTC. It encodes CASRKQGAEDGYTF.

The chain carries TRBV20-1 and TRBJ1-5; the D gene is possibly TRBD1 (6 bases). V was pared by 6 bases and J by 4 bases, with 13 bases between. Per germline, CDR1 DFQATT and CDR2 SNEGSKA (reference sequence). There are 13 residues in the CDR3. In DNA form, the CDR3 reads TGCAGTGCAAGGGGGTCGCAAAATCAGCCCCAGCATTTT. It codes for CSARGSQNQPQHF.

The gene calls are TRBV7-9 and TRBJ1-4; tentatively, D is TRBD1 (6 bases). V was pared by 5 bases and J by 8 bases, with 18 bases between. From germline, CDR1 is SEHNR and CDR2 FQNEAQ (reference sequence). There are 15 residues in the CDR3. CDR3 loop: CASSTSGAESEKLFF. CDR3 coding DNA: TGTGCCAGCAGCACCTCAGGGGCCGAGTCCGAAAAACTGTTTTTT.

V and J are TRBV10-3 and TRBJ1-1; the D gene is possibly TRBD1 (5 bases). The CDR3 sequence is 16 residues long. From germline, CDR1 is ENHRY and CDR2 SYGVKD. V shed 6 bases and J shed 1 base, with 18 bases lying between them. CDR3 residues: CAISPMYRGTNTEAFF. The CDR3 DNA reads TGTGCCATCAGCCCCATGTACCGGGGGACGAACACTGAAGCTTTCTTT.

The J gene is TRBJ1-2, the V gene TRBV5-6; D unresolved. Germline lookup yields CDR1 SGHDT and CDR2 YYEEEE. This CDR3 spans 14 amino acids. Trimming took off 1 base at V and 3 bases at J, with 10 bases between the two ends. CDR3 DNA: TGTGCCAGCAGCTTGCCCGGCGACCACTATGGCTACACCTTC. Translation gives CASSLPGDHYGYTF.

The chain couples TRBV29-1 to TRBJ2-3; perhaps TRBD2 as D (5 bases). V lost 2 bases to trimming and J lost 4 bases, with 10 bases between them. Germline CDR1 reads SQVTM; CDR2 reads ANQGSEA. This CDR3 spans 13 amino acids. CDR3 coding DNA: TGCAGCGTTGAACGAGGGTTCCCAGATACGCAGTATTTT. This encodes CSVERGFPDTQYF.

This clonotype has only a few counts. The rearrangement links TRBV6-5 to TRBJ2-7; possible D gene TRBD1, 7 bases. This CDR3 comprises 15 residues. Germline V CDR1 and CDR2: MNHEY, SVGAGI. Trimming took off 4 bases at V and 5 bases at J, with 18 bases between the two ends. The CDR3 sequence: CASSFIRTGGDEQYF. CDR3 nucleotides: TGTGCCAGCAGTTTTATTAGGACAGGAGGGGACGAGCAGTACTTC.

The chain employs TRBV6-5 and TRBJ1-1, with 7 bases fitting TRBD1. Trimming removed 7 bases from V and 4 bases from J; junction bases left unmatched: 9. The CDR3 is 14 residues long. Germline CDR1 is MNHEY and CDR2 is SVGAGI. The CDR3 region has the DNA TGTGCCAGCAACAACAGGGGAGCGGGCACTGAAGCTTTCTTT. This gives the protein CASNNRGAGTEAFF.

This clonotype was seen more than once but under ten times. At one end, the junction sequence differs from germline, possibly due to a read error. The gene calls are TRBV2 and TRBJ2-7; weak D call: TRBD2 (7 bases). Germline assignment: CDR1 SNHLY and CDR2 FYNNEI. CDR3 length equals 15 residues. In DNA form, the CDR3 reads TGTGCCAGCAGCCGCCCGACGGGGGGCTCCAACGAGCAGTACTTC. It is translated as CASSRPTGGSNEQYF.

CDR3 nucleotide sequence: TGTGCCAGCAGCCCACAACAGGGACCCACCACAGATACGCAGTATTTT. This translates into CASSPQQGPTTDTQYF. The V call is TRBV7-9, the J call TRBJ2-3, with D perhaps matching TRBD1 (6 bases). Per the germline V gene, CDR1 is SEHNR and CDR2 is FQNEAQ (reference sequence). With 5 bases removed from V and 2 bases from J, the gap between germline ends came to 17 bases. The CDR3 runs 16 residues. Based on the CDR3 plus reference TRBV7-9 and TRBJ2-3, the full variable domain is DTGVSQNPRHKITKRGQNVTFRCDPISEHNRLYWYRQTLGQGPEFLTYFQNEAQLEKSRLLSDRFSAERPKGSFSTLEIQRTEQGDSAMYLCASSPQQGPTTDTQYFGPGTRLTVL.

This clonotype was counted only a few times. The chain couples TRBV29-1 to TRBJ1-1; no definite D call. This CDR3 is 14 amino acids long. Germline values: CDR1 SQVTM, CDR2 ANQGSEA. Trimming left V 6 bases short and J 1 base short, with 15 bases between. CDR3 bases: TGCAGCGTCAAAACCCTCGGAACGAACACTGAAGCTTTCTTT. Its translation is CSVKTLGTNTEAFF.

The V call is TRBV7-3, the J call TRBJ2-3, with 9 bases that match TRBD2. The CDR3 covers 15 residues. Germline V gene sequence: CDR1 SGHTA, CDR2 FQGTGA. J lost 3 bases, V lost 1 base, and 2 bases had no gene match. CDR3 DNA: TGTGCCAGCAGCTTAATAGCGGGAGAAACAGATACGCAGTATTTT. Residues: CASSLIAGETDTQYF.

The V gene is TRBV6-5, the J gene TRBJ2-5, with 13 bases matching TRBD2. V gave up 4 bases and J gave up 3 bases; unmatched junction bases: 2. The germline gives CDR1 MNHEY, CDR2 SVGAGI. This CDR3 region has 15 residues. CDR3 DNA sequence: TGTGCCAGCAGTTTCGGACTAGCGGGAGAAGAGACCCAGTACTTC. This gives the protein CASSFGLAGEETQYF.

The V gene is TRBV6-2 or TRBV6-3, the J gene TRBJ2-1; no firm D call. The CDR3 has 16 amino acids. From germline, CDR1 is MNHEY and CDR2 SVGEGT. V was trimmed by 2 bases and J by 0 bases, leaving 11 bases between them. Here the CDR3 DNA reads TGTGCCAGCAGTTACCCGTCTACCCTCTCCTACAATGAGCAGTTCTTC. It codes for CASSYPSTLSYNEQFF.

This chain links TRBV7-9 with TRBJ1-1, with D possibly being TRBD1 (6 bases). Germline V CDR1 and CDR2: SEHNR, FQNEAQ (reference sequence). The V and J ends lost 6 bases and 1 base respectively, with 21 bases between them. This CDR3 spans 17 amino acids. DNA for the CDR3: TGTGCCAGCAGTCTAATCCCGTATGGGGGCGAGAACACTGAAGCTTTCTTT. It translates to CASSLIPYGGENTEAFF.

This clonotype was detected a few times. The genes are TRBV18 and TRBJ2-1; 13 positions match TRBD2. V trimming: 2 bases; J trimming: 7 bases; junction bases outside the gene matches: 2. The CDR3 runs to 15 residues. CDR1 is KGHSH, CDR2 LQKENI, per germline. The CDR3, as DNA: TGTGCCAGCTCACCAAGACTAGCGGGAGGTAATGAGCAGTTCTTC. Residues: CASSPRLAGGNEQFF.

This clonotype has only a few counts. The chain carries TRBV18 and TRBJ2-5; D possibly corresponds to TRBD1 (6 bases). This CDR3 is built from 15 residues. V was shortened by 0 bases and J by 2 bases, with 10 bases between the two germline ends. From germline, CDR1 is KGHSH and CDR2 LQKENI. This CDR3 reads CASSPPLGGQETQYF. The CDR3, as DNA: TGTGCCAGCTCACCACCTCTAGGGGGACAAGAGACCCAGTACTTC.

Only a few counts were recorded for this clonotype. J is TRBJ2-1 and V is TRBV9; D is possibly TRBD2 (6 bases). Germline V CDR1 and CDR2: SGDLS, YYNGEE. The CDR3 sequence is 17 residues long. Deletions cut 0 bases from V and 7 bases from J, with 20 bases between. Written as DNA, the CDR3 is TGTGCCAGCAGCGTAGAGGCCCCGGGGACTCTCAATAATGAGCAGTTCTTC. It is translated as CASSVEAPGTLNNEQFF.

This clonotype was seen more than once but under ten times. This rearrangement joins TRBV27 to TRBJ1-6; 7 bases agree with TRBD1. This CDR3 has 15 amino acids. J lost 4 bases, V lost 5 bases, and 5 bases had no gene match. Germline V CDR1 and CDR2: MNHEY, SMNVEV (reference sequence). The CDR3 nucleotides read TGTGCCAGCAGTGAGGACAGGCCGTATAATTCACCCCTCCACTTT. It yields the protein CASSEDRPYNSPLHF.